The rows below give T cell receptor beta chains drawn from one sample of a study of cytomegalovirus exposure and HLA in healthy donors. Generated by immunoSEQ multiplex PCR, the TCRdb table keeps only in-frame clones and is missing some. Of tens of thousands of clones listed, approximately 78% are singletons. The source material was PBMCs. Receptors originate from a man between 40 and 49 years old in good health and CMV-seronegative. CDR3s leave out the opening cysteine and the closing phenylalanine or tryptophan.

V	CDR3
TRBV6-1	ASWRLEDNEQF
TRBV5-1	ASSLTSGRDEQY
TRBV5-5	ASSLVGLRETPSYEQY
TRBV5-4	ASSLAPLGGAGEQY
TRBV20-1	SATDRGEQF
TRBV13	ASSLRAGSRTGELF
TRBV27	ASSLKQPALNNTEAF
TRBV6-5	ASSPDRSPTYEQY
TRBV28	ASSLRETEAF
TRBV6-1	ASSEAETENNEQF
TRBV6-1	ASSDYGVTGHNSPLH
TRBV7-3	ASSSEGSGELF
TRBV5-4	ASSRVANYGYT
TRBV7-8	ASSLGTSVSYEQY
TRBV15	ATSRSRDFSYEQY
TRBV11-3	ASSSGTGRGNTGELF
TRBV7-2	ASSPGRQGYEQY
TRBV5-1	ASSQQGNTEAF
TRBV7-7	ASSRHPGDNEQF
TRBV7-8	ASRGRPWESEQY
TRBV5-1	ASRPRETSPLH
TRBV2	ASSEPDAGLKYNEQF
TRBV6-1	ASSGVRGQGETQY
TRBV2	ASSVGGLVGYT
TRBV28	ASSFVNRWGQLNTEAF
TRBV5-8	ASRSLGAGYEQY
TRBV5-1	ASSLEVGGQPQH
TRBV14	ASSQEVMRGNQPQH
TRBV6-1	ASAPGGLSYEQY
TRBV19	ASSILGDGELF
TRBV6-7	ASSCLEQGAPIYGYT
TRBV27	ASSLDPGQSSYEQY
TRBV19	ASSTTGRKNGYT
TRBV7-2	ASSTTSGPSTDTQY
TRBV5-1	ASSLDGGKEKLF
TRBV7-2	ASSLDKGDTEAF
TRBV14	ASSRQTGVLVQETQY
TRBV2	ASSGGTGAPYEQY
TRBV19	ASRPTGTGELF
TRBV7-9	ASSLSVNTEAF
TRBV5-1	ASSFSGTSGVNEQF
TRBV6-6	ASSLGGSSYEQY
TRBV7-6	ASSQGLAGGKETQY
TRBV9	ASSAPPRNEQF
TRBV7-9	ASSPGQGVYNEQF
TRBV5-6	ASSLAGGHDEQY
TRBV15	ATSTEREIYEQY
TRBV5-1	ASSLGRDPSPAF
TRBV19	ASSSRQGTNTEAF
TRBV19	ASTMGWDRNTEAF